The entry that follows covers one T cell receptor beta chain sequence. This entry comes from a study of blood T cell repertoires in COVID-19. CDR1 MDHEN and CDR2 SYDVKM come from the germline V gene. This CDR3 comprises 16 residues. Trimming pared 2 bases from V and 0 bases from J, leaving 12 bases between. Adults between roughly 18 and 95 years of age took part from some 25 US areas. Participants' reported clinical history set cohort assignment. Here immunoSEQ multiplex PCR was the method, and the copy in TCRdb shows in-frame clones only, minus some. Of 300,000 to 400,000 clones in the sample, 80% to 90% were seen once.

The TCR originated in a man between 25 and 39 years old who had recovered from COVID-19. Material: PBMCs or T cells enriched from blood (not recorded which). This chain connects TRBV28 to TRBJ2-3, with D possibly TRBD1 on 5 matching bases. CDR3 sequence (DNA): TGTGCCAGCAGTTTACTGACAGTCTATAGCACAGATACGCAGTATTTT. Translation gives CASSLLTVYSTDTQYF.